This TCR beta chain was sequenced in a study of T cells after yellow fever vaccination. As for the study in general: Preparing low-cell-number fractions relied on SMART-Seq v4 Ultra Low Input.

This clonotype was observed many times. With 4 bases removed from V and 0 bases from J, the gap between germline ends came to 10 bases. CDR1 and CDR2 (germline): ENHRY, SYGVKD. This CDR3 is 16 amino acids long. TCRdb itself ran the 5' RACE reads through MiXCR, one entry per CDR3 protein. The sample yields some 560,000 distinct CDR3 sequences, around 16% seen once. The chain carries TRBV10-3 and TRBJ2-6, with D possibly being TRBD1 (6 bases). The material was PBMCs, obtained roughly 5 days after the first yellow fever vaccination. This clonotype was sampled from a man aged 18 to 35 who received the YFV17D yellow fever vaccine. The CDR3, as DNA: TGTGCCATCAGTGGGACAGCCAGCTCTGGGGCCAACGTCCTGACTTTC. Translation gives CAISGTASSGANVLTF.